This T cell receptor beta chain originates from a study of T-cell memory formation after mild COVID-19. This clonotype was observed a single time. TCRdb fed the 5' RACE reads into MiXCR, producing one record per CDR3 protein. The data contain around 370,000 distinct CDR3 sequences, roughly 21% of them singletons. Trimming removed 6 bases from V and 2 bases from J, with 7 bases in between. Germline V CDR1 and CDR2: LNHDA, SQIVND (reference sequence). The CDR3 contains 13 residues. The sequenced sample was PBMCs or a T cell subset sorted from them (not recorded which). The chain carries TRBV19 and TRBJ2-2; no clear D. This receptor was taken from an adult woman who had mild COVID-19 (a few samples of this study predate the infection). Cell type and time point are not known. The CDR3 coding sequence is TGTGCCAGTAGCCCTTTTAACACCGGGGAGCTGTTTTTT. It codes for CASSPFNTGELFF. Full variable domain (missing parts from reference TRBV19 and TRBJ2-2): DGGITQSPKYLFRKEGQNVTLSCEQNLNHDAMYWYRQDPGQGLRLIYYSQIVNDFQKGDIAEGYSVSREKKESFPLTVTSAQKNPTAFYLCASSPFNTGELFFGEGSRLTVL.